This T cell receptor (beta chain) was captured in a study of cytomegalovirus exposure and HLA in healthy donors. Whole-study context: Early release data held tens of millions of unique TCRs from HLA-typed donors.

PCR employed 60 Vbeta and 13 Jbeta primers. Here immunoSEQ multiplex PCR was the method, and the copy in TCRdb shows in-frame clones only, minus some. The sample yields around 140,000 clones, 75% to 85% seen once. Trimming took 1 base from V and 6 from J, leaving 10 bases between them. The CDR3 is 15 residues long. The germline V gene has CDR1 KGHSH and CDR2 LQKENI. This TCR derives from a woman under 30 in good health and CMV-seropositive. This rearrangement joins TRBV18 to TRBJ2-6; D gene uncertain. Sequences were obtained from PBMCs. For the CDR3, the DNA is TGTGCCAGCTCACCACAAGCGACGGAGGCCAACGTCCTGACTTTC. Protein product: CASSPQATEANVLTF.